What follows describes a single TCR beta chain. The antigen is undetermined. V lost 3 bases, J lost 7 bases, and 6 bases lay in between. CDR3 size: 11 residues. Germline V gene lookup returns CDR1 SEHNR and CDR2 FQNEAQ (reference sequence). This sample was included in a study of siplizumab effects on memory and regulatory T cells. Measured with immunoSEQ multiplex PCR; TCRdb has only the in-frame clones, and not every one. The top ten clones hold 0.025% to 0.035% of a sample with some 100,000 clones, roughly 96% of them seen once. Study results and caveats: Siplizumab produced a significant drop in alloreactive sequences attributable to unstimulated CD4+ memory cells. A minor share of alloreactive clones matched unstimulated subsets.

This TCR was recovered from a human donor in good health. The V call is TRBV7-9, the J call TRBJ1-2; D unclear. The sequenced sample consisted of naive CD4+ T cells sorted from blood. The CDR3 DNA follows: TGTGCCAGCAGCTTGGACGGTGGCTACACCTTC. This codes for CASSLDGGYTF.